This entry features one T cell receptor beta chain sequence. What it recognizes is unknown. Average productive template count per sample was 35,000 to 50,000. Generated by immunoSEQ multiplex PCR, the TCRdb table keeps only in-frame clones and is missing some. This table holds 10,000 to 15,000 clones, around 90% found once. The V gene lost 3 bases and the J gene lost 8 bases, with 13 bases spanning the gap. Germline values: CDR1 SGHTA, CDR2 FQGNSA. The CDR3 spans 13 residues. The data derive from a study of STAT3 mutations in large granular lymphocyte leukemia. In the study overall: Canonical activating STAT3 mutations were detected in roughly half of the longitudinally sequenced T-LGLL patients.

Study-wide findings and caveats: At least one immunodominant TCR beta clonotype appeared in every T-cell large granular lymphocyte leukemia patient.

The chain has TRBV7-2 and TRBJ1-2; D unclear. The sequence was obtained from a man in his forties with T-cell large granular lymphocyte leukemia. Some clones in this sample may be carry-over from other donors' samples. Sequencing was done on a sample of peripheral blood mononuclear cells. CDR3 sequence reads: CASSLEGTGGYTF. DNA of the CDR3: TGTGCCAGCAGCTTGGAGGGTACTGGAGGCTACACCTTC.